This T cell receptor beta chain was recovered during a study of blood T cell repertoires in COVID-19. For the study at large: The samples span acute and convalescent COVID-19 from the United States, Italy and Spain.

Profiled with immunoSEQ multiplex PCR; TCRdb holds only in-frame clones, not every one. This sample has 35,000 or so clones; approximately 87% occur once, and the top ten carry over 10%. V gave up 1 base and J gave up 0 bases, with 12 bases separating them. The CDR3 consists of 17 residues. Per the germline V gene, CDR1 is LGHNA and CDR2 is YSLEER. The clonotype was recovered from an older man with acute or convalescent COVID-19. Material: peripheral blood. The chain joins TRBV4-3 to TRBJ2-2; D is unresolved. CDR3 amino acids: CASSQVRGGTNTGELFF. The CDR3 nucleotides are TGCGCCAGCAGCCAAGTTCGTGGCGGTACGAACACCGGGGAGCTGTTTTTT.